This T cell receptor beta chain was documented in a study of CD8 T cells in Susac syndrome. Study-level results: Clonal expansion involving Susac CD8+ cells peaked in TEMRA cells and active patients.

The sequenced target, TCR beta, came from blood CD8+ and CD4+ T cells. In the case of this clonotype: What it binds is unknown.

CDR1 and CDR2 from the germline V gene are SEHNR and FQNEAQ (reference sequence). V was pared by 2 bases and J by 6 bases, with 16 bases between. The CDR3 length is 15 residues. Reverse transcription of about 0.45 to 1 ug RNA was performed with random hexamers. Amplification of TCR beta CDR3 across 54 Vbeta and 13 Jbeta was performed with immunoSEQ multiplex PCR. TCRdb ran MiXCR on the immunoSEQ multiplex PCR reads and lists one entry per CDR3 protein. The sample contains 150,000 to 200,000 distinct CDR3 sequences, just under 95% of which appear only once. This clonotype was obtained from a human donor with Susac syndrome. The V gene is TRBV7-9, the J gene TRBJ1-1; D unclear. Sequenced material: CD8+ T cells from PBMCs. The CDR3 here is CASSLTFSGSAEAFF. The DNA of the CDR3 is TGTGCCAGCAGCTTAACCTTCTCGGGCAGCGCTGAAGCTTTCTTT. The full variable domain, completed using reference TRBV7-9 and TRBJ1-1, is DTGVSQNPRHKITKRGQNVTFRCDPISEHNRLYWYRQTLGQGPEFLTYFQNEAQLEKSRLLSDRFSAERPKGSFSTLEIQRTEQGDSAMYLCASSLTFSGSAEAFFGQGTRLTVV.